One sample yielded the 26 T cell receptor beta chains listed below, sequenced in a study of PD-L1 blockade in urothelial cancer. Here immunoSEQ multiplex PCR was the method, and the copy in TCRdb shows in-frame clones only, minus some. The profile shows around 110,000 clones, about 91% of them singletons. As for time point: peripheral blood 6 weeks after treatment start. The sample in question was PBMCs, obtained around atezolizumab (anti-PD-L1) treatment. The receptor set was obtained from a man between 60 and 75 years old with urothelial cancer.

The chain joins TRBV6-5 to TRBJ2-2; D may be TRBD1 (6 bases). Germline CDR1 MNHEY, CDR2 SVGAGI. The CDR3 has 13 amino acids. V gave up 10 bases and J gave up 1 base, with 10 bases separating them. The CDR3 DNA follows: TGTGCCACCAGGGGACAGAACACCGGGGAGCTGTTTTTT. It codes for CATRGQNTGELFF.

CDR3 bases: TGTGCCAGCAGCTTAGAGCTGAACACCGGGGAGCTGTTTTTT. Its translation is CASSLELNTGELFF. This chain uses TRBV7-2 with TRBJ2-2; D is uncertain. The germline V gene has CDR1 SGHTA and CDR2 FQGNSA. Trimming took off 1 base at V and 1 base at J, with 4 bases between the two ends. This CDR3 comprises 14 residues.

The CDR3 sequence is CASRLSGQGVGEQYF. In nucleotides, the CDR3 is TGTGCCAGCAGACTATCAGGGCAGGGGGTGGGCGAGCAGTACTTC. The genes are TRBV2 and TRBJ2-7, with 7 bases fitting TRBD1. Trimming removed 6 bases from V and 6 bases from J; junction bases left unmatched: 14. The germline V gene has CDR1 SNHLY and CDR2 FYNNEI. This CDR3 spans 15 amino acids.

The V and J genes are TRBV4-3 and TRBJ2-1; 8 bases align to TRBD2. CDR3 length equals 15 residues. V was clipped by 2 bases and J by 9 bases; unmatched bases: 9. Germline loops: CDR1 LGHNA, CDR2 YSLEER. The CDR3: CASSQNPGLGVEQFF. The CDR3 bases are TGCGCCAGCAGCCAAAATCCGGGACTAGGGGTTGAGCAGTTCTTC.

The rearrangement links TRBV27 to TRBJ2-1; no firm D call. Trimming shortened V by 5 bases and J by 4 bases, and 3 bases separated the two germline ends. The germline V gene encodes CDR1 MNHEY and CDR2 SMNVEV (reference sequence). The length of the CDR3 is 11 residues. The CDR3 is CASSQYNEQFF. In DNA, the CDR3 is TGTGCCAGCAGTCAGTACAATGAGCAGTTCTTC.

The table lists this clone with a count of one. The rearrangement joins TRBV19 to TRBJ1-5; D not resolved. The CDR3 extends over 12 amino acids. Trimming left V 5 bases short and J 4 bases short, with 6 bases between. In germline, CDR1 is LNHDA, CDR2 SQIVND (reference sequence). CDR3 sequence reads: CASSWRNQPQHF. The CDR3 DNA sequence: TGTGCCAGTAGTTGGAGGAATCAGCCCCAGCATTTT.

V and J are TRBV2 and TRBJ1-1; the match to TRBD1 covers 10 bases. The germline CDR1 and CDR2 sequences are SNHLY and FYNNEI. Trimming took 9 bases from V and 0 from J; bases not matched to a gene: 10. This CDR3 spans 16 amino acids. In DNA form, the CDR3 reads TGTGCCAGTGGGCGGGACAGGGGTTCCATGAACACTGAAGCTTTCTTT. This gives the protein CASGRDRGSMNTEAFF.

This sequence joins TRBV27 and TRBJ1-4; TRBD1 agrees at 7 bases. The J segment lost 4 bases and the V segment lost 6 bases, leaving 2 bases of the junction unmatched. Germline-derived CDR1 and CDR2 are MNHEY and SMNVEV (reference sequence). The CDR3 extends over 13 amino acids. The CDR3 sequence is CASRGGGNEKLFF. The CDR3 DNA is TGTGCCAGCAGAGGGGGCGGTAATGAAAAACTGTTTTTT.

V gene TRBV2 combines with J gene TRBJ2-5, with 8 bases fitting TRBD1. With 4 bases clipped from V and 5 bases from J, the junction kept 9 bases outside the gene matches. There are 15 residues in the CDR3. Germline values: CDR1 SNHLY, CDR2 FYNNEI. DNA for the CDR3: TGTGCCAGCAGTGCGTTACAGGGGGATGGGGAGACCCAGTACTTC. Translating it yields CASSALQGDGETQYF.

The chain uses TRBV13 and TRBJ1-2; 8 positions match TRBD1. J lost 1 base, V lost 4 bases, and 2 bases had no gene match. The CDR3 totals 14 residues. Germline V gives CDR1 PRHDT, CDR2 FYEKMQ (reference sequence). The CDR3 sequence is CASSSGQGNYGYTF. The DNA for the CDR3 is TGTGCCAGCAGCTCAGGACAGGGTAACTATGGCTACACCTTC.

This sequence joins TRBV14 and TRBJ2-7; 7 nucleotides agree with TRBD1. Germline V lookup: CDR1 SGHDN, CDR2 FVKESK. The CDR3 totals 16 residues. V was clipped by 4 bases and J by 9 bases; unmatched bases: 18. This CDR3 is CASSRYTTGPLKGQYF. The CDR3 DNA sequence: TGTGCCAGCAGCCGTTACACGACAGGGCCCCTAAAGGGGCAGTACTTC.

The chain is built from TRBV6-5 and TRBJ1-3; 10 nucleotides line up with TRBD1. J gave up 7 bases and V 6 bases, and 3 bases lay outside the gene matches. The CDR3 has 13 residues. Germline values: CDR1 MNHEY, CDR2 SVGAGI. This CDR3 reads CASSWDRGNTIYF. CDR3 coding DNA: TGTGCCAGCAGCTGGGACAGGGGTAACACCATATATTTT.

The V call is TRBV6-6, the J call TRBJ1-3, with D maybe TRBD1 (5 bases). Trimming shortened V by 8 bases and J by 2 bases, and 13 bases separated the two germline ends. CDR1 and CDR2 (germline): MNHNY, SVGAGI (reference sequence). The length of the CDR3 is 14 residues. CDR3 nucleotides: TGTGCCAGCTGTGGGGGGTCTCCTGGAAACACCATATATTTT. This gives the protein CASCGGSPGNTIYF.

The chain carries TRBV9 and TRBJ1-5; D may be TRBD1 (6 bases). This CDR3 spans 15 amino acids. V was cut by 1 base and J by 0 bases, with 8 bases left in between. Looked up from germline, CDR1 is SGDLS and CDR2 is YYNGEE. DNA for the CDR3: TGTGCCAGCAGCGTATCAGGGGATAGCAATCAGCCCCAGCATTTT. It specifies CASSVSGDSNQPQHF. The whole variable domain, remainder taken from reference TRBV9 and TRBJ1-5, is DSGVTQTPKHLITATGQRVTLRCSPRSGDLSVYWYQQSLDQGLQFLIQYYNGEERAKGNILERFSAQQFPDLHSELNLSSLELGDSALYFCASSVSGDSNQPQHFGDGTRLSIL.

The chain carries TRBV7-8 and TRBJ2-5; 8 bases are a match to TRBD2. V trimming: 5 bases; J trimming: 5 bases; junction bases outside the gene matches: 4. Germline CDR1 and CDR2: SGHVS and FQNEAQ. This CDR3 is built from 13 residues. This chain's CDR3 is CASSQTSDETQYF. The CDR3, as DNA: TGTGCCAGCAGCCAGACTAGCGATGAGACCCAGTACTTC. Drawing the rest from reference TRBV7-8 and TRBJ2-5, the complete variable domain is GAGVSQSPRYKVAKRGQDVALRCDPISGHVSLFWYQQALGQGPEFLTYFQNEAQLDKSGLPSDRFFAERPEGSVSTLKIQRTQQEDSAVYLCASSQTSDETQYFGPGTRLLVL.

The rearrangement links TRBV7-9 to TRBJ1-1; no clear D gene. Looked up from germline, CDR1 is SEHNR and CDR2 is FQNEAQ (reference sequence). The CDR3 loop spans 15 amino acids. Trimming pared 0 bases from V and 1 base from J, leaving 9 bases between. CDR3 sequence: CASSLAETRNTEAFF. The CDR3 region has the DNA TGTGCCAGCAGCTTAGCCGAGACACGGAACACTGAAGCTTTCTTT.

The V call is TRBV6-1, the J call TRBJ2-3; 9 bases match TRBD1. CDR3 size: 15 residues. The ends lost 4 bases at V and 2 bases at J; junction bases unmatched: 4. Germline V gene data show CDR1 as MNHNS and CDR2 as SASEGT. For the CDR3, the DNA is TGTGCCAGCAGTGTGGGACAGGGCTTCACAGATACGCAGTATTTT. It encodes CASSVGQGFTDTQYF.

The chain joins TRBV27 to TRBJ1-4; unclear D gene. The CDR3 runs 14 residues. Trimming took off 5 bases at V and 3 bases at J, with 10 bases between the two ends. In germline, CDR1 is MNHEY, CDR2 SMNVEV (reference sequence). The chain's CDR3 is CASSEWASNEKLFF. The CDR3 DNA follows: TGTGCCAGCAGTGAATGGGCTTCTAATGAAAAACTGTTTTTT.

The rearrangement uses TRBV5-1 and TRBJ2-3; 7 bases match TRBD2. Germline CDR1 SGHRS, CDR2 YFSETQ. With 0 bases clipped from V and 5 bases from J, the junction kept 12 bases outside the gene matches. The CDR3 has 17 amino acids. The CDR3 bases are TGCGCCAGCAGCTTGGCGGGCTTCGGCGGGGGAGGAGATACGCAGTATTTT. Protein product: CASSLAGFGGGGDTQYF.

The rearrangement links TRBV15 to TRBJ1-5, with D perhaps TRBD1 (5 bases). CDR1 LNHNV and CDR2 YYDKDF come from the germline V gene (reference sequence). This CDR3 has 15 amino acids. V gave up 0 bases and J gave up 6 bases, with 12 bases separating them. The CDR3 DNA reads TGTGCCACCAGCAGAGATAGTCAGGGAGGTCAGCCCCAGCATTTT. Translation: CATSRDSQGGQPQHF.

The chain joins TRBV7-2 to TRBJ1-2; a weak D match, TRBD1 (6 bases). The CDR3 is made up of 12 amino acids. CDR1 is SGHTA and CDR2 is FQGNSA in the germline V gene. Trimming shortened V by 1 base and J by 7 bases, and 7 bases separated the two germline ends. CDR3 residues: CASSLDRVGYTF. CDR3 nucleotide sequence: TGTGCCAGCAGCTTAGACAGGGTTGGCTACACCTTC.

This sequence joins TRBV27 and TRBJ2-7; 8 bases match TRBD1. The junction had 10 bases not matched to a gene; V was cut back by 0 bases and J by 3 bases. The CDR3 length is 17 residues. The V gene's germline CDR1 is MNHEY and CDR2 SMNVEV (reference sequence). CDR3 sequence reads: CASSLSVSGTGFYEQYF. CDR3 coding DNA: TGTGCCAGCAGTTTATCCGTTTCCGGGACAGGCTTCTACGAGCAGTACTTC.

The chain couples TRBV23-1 to TRBJ2-3; 10 bases are a match to TRBD1. TRBV23-1 is recorded as an ORF, its role being uncertain. With V trimmed by 0 bases and J by 1 base, 7 bases remained unmatched. The CDR3 is 18 amino acids. For the CDR3, the DNA is TGCGCCAGCAGTCAATCTCGGGACAGGGGTTGGGGCACAGATACGCAGTATTTT. Protein sequence: CASSQSRDRGWGTDTQYF.

The chain is built from TRBV6-5 and TRBJ1-2, with a possible D match to TRBD1 (6 bases). V was clipped by 5 bases and J by 7 bases, with 14 bases between them. The CDR3 covers 13 residues. Germline CDR1 MNHEY, CDR2 SVGAGI. The CDR3 is CASSPGEWGGYTF. The CDR3, as DNA: TGTGCCAGCAGTCCAGGGGAGTGGGGTGGCTACACCTTC.

V gene TRBV5-6 combines with J gene TRBJ2-7, with D possibly being TRBD2 (5 bases). The V gene lost 4 bases and the J gene lost 3 bases, with 14 bases spanning the gap. This CDR3 is 14 amino acids long. Germline values: CDR1 SGHDT, CDR2 YYEEEE. The CDR3 sequence is CASSREITFYEQYF. The DNA for the CDR3 is TGTGCCAGCAGCAGGGAGATTACCTTCTACGAGCAGTACTTC.

The CDR3 sequence is CASSQDFRTGVSPLHF. The CDR3 DNA follows: TGCGCCAGCAGCCAAGATTTCAGGACAGGGGTTTCACCCCTCCACTTT. The genes are TRBV4-3 and TRBJ1-6; 9 bases align to TRBD1. Trimming at V came to 0 bases and at J to 9 bases, leaving 6 bases not matched to a gene. Germline CDR1 is LGHNA and CDR2 is YSLEER. This CDR3 has 16 residues.